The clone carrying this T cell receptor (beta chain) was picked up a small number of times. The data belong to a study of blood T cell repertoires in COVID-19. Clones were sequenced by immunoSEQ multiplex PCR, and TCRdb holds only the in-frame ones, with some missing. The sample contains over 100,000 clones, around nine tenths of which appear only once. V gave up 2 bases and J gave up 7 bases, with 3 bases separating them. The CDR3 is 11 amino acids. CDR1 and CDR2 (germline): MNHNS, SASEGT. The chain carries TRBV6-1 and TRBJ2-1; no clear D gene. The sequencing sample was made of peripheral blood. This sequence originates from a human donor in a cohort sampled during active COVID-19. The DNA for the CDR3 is TGTGCCAGCAGTGAACCAAATGAGCAGTTCTTC. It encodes CASSEPNEQFF.